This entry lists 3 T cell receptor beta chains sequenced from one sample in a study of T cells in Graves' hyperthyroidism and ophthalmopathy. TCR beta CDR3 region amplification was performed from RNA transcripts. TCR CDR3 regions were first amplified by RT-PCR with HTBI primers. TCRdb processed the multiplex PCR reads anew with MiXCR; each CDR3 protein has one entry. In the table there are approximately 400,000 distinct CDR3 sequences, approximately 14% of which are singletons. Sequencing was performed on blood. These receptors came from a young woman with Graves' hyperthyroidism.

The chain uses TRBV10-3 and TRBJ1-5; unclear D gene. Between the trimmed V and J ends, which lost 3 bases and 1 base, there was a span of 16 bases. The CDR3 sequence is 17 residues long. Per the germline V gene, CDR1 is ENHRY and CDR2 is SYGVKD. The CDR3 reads CAISDPIGIHSNQPQHF. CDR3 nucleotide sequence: TGTGCCATCAGTGACCCAATCGGGATCCACAGCAATCAGCCCCAGCATTTT.

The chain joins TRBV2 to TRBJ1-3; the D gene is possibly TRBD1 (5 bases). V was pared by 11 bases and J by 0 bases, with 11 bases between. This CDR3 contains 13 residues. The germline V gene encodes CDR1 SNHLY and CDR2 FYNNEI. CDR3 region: CAATAISGNTIYF. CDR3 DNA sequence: TGTGCCGCGACAGCGATCTCTGGAAACACCATATATTTT.

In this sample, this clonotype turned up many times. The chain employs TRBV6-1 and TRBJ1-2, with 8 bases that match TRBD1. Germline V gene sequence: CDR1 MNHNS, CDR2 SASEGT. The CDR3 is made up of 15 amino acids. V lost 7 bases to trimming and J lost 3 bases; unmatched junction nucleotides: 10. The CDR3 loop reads CASTKPSTGDYGYTF. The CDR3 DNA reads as TGTGCCAGCACCAAACCATCGACAGGGGACTATGGCTACACCTTC.